This record concerns one T cell receptor beta chain sequence. Germline CDR1 and CDR2: GTSNPN and SVGIG (reference sequence). This CDR3 spans 15 amino acids. This record comes from a study of control samples from healthy donors and cancer patients. Profiled with immunoSEQ multiplex PCR; TCRdb holds only in-frame clones, not every one. The sample has roughly 55,000 clones; about 92% are singletons. Source material: PBMCs. The receptor comes from a man in his forties with colorectal cancer. The V call is TRBV30, the J call TRBJ2-1, with TRBD2 identical over 8 bases. This CDR3 reads CAGGGGQKIRNEQFF. For the CDR3, the DNA is TGTGCGGGGGGCGGGGGGCAAAAGATAAGGAATGAGCAGTTCTTC.